A selection of T cell receptor beta chains follows, all from one sample in a study of T cell responses to AZD1222 COVID-19 vaccine. Sequenced by immunoSEQ multiplex PCR; TCRdb stores in-frame clones only, minus some. This sample has about 100,000 clones, with roughly nine tenths found just once. This specimen was peripheral blood, taken 28 days after the second AZD1222 dose. The receptors here all came from an adult who received the AZD1222 COVID-19 vaccine. CDR3s leave out the opening cysteine and the closing phenylalanine or tryptophan. Clone size appears in some rows only: once, few, many, or a class for an expanded clone.

cdr3_aa v_call clone_size j_call
ASSLGAGTEAF TRBV5-1 - TRBJ1-1
ASSSPGQGAHGYT TRBV3-1/TRBV3-2 - TRBJ1-2
ASSEYAPSTDTQY TRBV6-1 - TRBJ2-3
ASSQEMRTGGGNTIY TRBV4-2 - TRBJ1-3
ASSYEGEIYYGYT TRBV6-2/TRBV6-3 - TRBJ1-2
ASVAGDNYNEQF TRBV10-1 - TRBJ2-1
SVEDPQQSEKLF TRBV29-1 - TRBJ1-4
ASSYLAGAETQY TRBV6-2/TRBV6-3 - TRBJ2-5
ASSVGETAANEQF TRBV9 - TRBJ2-1
ASSLEAQGNTGELF TRBV5-1 - TRBJ2-2
ASGLVGSGGLAYNEQF TRBV12-5 - TRBJ2-1
AWSSSGRFSPLH TRBV30 - TRBJ1-6
ASSLGVHEQF TRBV12-3/TRBV12-4 - TRBJ2-1
ASSLDLQGGPQH TRBV11-2 few TRBJ1-5
ATSDFTAGAMETQY TRBV24-1 - TRBJ2-5
ASSRTVNTEAF TRBV18 - TRBJ1-1
ASSGQDGSGANVLT TRBV6-1 - TRBJ2-6
ASSYKREGLFTEAF TRBV28 - TRBJ1-1
AWSSGFGEQY TRBV30 - TRBJ2-7
ASSPIRNRVHYGYT TRBV3-1/TRBV3-2 - TRBJ1-2
ASSLVWEYEQF TRBV7-9 - TRBJ2-1
ASSLGQGVEAF TRBV7-3 - TRBJ1-1
AWSRLTGLSYEQY TRBV30 once TRBJ2-7
ASSFAGQRVDSPLH TRBV7-3 - TRBJ1-6
ASSLGLYNEQF TRBV12-3/TRBV12-4 - TRBJ2-1
ASSTYLRNTEAF TRBV28 - TRBJ1-1
ASSDWDFSAEAF TRBV18 - TRBJ1-1
APNLEGTSCYEQY TRBV9 - TRBJ2-7
ASSQVGTAYEQY TRBV3-1/TRBV3-2 - TRBJ2-7
ASSLGRVDTQY TRBV27 once TRBJ2-3
ASSILSDSYEQY TRBV5-1 - TRBJ2-7
AISEPRSGQGVNTEAF TRBV10-3 - TRBJ1-1
ASRDSGRYEQY TRBV27 - TRBJ2-7
ASSFTGTSGSWTDTQY TRBV5-1 - TRBJ2-3
ATSRVVVGDYNEQF TRBV15 - TRBJ2-1
ASSYRRLAIYYEQY TRBV6-2/TRBV6-3 - TRBJ2-7
SASVGGATYYT TRBV20-1 - TRBJ1-2
ASSSGQGSGNTIY TRBV28 - TRBJ1-3
ASSFGTSGSNEQF TRBV5-1 - TRBJ2-1
ASSFGTAGANVLT TRBV27 - TRBJ2-6
ASRLGFGVEKLF TRBV28 - TRBJ1-4
ASSQTTGNPSNYGYT TRBV4-1 - TRBJ1-2
ASSLAGPSYEQY TRBV7-3 - TRBJ2-7
AWSSRRSEETQY TRBV30 - TRBJ2-5
ASSPGTSTDTQY TRBV5-1 - TRBJ2-3
ASSYRSNNEQF TRBV5-1 once TRBJ2-1
ASSGDLGNEQF TRBV2 - TRBJ2-1
ASSWQDTDTQY TRBV5-1 once TRBJ2-3
ASSQWTSGSDEQF TRBV7-3 few TRBJ2-1
ATSKGALNTEAF TRBV15 - TRBJ1-1
ASSQGTSDTDTQY TRBV4-2 - TRBJ2-3